The clone carrying this T cell receptor (beta chain) was detected once. What it binds is not known. Germline V lookup: CDR1 SGHDN, CDR2 FVKESK. The length of the CDR3 is 13 residues. Trimming removed 4 bases from V and 8 bases from J, with 14 bases in between. This sample was taken from a study of cytomegalovirus exposure and HLA in healthy donors. Study-level results: Accurate prediction of HLA-A and HLA-B alleles (for most subjects) was reportedly achieved from TCR beta sequences.

Vbeta (60) and Jbeta (13) primers were used in the PCR. The table came from immunoSEQ multiplex PCR; TCRdb's copy has only in-frame clones and leaves some out. The sample contains about 130,000 clones, 74% of which appear only once. This clonotype was obtained from a young man in good health and CMV-seropositive. Source material: PBMCs. This sequence joins TRBV14 and TRBJ1-2, with a weak D call TRBD1 (6 bases). Written as DNA, the CDR3 is TGTGCCAGCAGCCCCGACCTAGACAGGGGCTACACCTTC. Encoded protein: CASSPDLDRGYTF.